This TCR beta chain was retrieved from a study of blood T cell repertoires in COVID-19. In the original processing: Researchers report that nucleated cell counts were estimated from reference gene primer amplification. Here immunoSEQ multiplex PCR was the method, and the copy in TCRdb shows in-frame clones only, minus some. D and trimming were read from the DNA, whereas the V and J calls and clone size are those reported in that table. The sample consists of about 100,000 clones, over 65% of them appearing once. The CDR3 covers 17 residues. Per germline, CDR1 MGHRA and CDR2 YSYEKL. The V end was cut by 0 bases, the J end by 2 bases, with 14 bases between.

V gene TRBV4-1 combines with J gene TRBJ2-4; D unresolved. The sequenced sample consisted of peripheral blood. The receptor was derived from a human donor in a cohort sampled during active COVID-19. This CDR3 reads CASSQDVEVTTKNIQYF. For the CDR3, the DNA is TGCGCCAGCAGCCAAGATGTTGAGGTAACTACCAAAAACATTCAGTACTTC.